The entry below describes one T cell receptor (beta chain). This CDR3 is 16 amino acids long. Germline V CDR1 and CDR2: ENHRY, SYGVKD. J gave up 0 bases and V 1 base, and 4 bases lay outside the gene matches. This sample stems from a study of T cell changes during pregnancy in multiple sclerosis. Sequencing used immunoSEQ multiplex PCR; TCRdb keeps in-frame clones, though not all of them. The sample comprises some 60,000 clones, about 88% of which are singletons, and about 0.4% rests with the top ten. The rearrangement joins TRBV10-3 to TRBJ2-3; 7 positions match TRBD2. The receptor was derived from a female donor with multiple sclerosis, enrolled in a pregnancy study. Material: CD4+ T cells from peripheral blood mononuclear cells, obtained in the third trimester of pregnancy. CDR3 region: CAISEWDSGSTDTQYF. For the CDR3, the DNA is TGTGCCATCAGTGAGTGGGATAGCGGGAGCACAGATACGCAGTATTTT.